These 2 T cell receptor beta chains were all obtained from the same sample, sequenced in a study of regulatory T cells in long-lasting Graves disease. Time point denoted: newly diagnosed GD, antithyroid drugs for less than 3 months. PBMC RNA served as the TCR library source. TCR beta libraries were built with iRepertoire HTBI primers and Arm-PCR of CDR3 regions. TCRdb re-called the multiplex PCR reads through MiXCR, storing one row per CDR3 protein. The table records approximately 490,000 distinct CDR3 sequences, under 20% of them present only once. The same data also went into a second study, on T cells in Graves' hyperthyroidism and ophthalmopathy.

Source: peripheral blood mononuclear cells (PBMCs), taken at new diagnosis, from a patient treated with antithyroid drugs. These receptors originate from a man in his forties or fifties with Graves disease.

In this sample, this clonotype turned up many times. V and J are TRBV24-1 and TRBJ2-1; 10 nucleotides match TRBD1. CDR3 length: 20 amino acids. The J segment lost 0 bases and the V segment lost 4 bases, leaving 14 bases of the junction unmatched. Germline values: CDR1 KGHDR, CDR2 SFDVKD. As DNA, the CDR3 is TGTGCCACCAGTGACCCGACCTGGGACAGGGGCCCGAGCTCCTACAATGAGCAGTTCTTC. This codes for CATSDPTWDRGPSSYNEQFF.

The rearrangement uses TRBV9 and TRBJ2-1; 10 nucleotides align to TRBD2. Germline V gives CDR1 SGDLS, CDR2 YYNGEE. This CDR3 region has 15 residues. J lost 8 bases, V lost 4 bases, and 9 bases had no gene match. CDR3 sequence reads: CASSYGLAVEDEQFF. The CDR3 DNA sequence: TGTGCCAGCAGCTACGGACTAGCGGTAGAAGATGAGCAGTTCTTC.